The following is a TCR beta chain sequence with its context. Clones were read by immunoSEQ multiplex PCR, and TCRdb kept only the in-frame ones, dropping some. Seen here are about 200,000 clones, around 84% observed once, and the top ten hold around 14%. The data derive from a study of blood T cell repertoires in COVID-19. The origin of this receptor is a human donor in a cohort sampled during active COVID-19. Specimen: peripheral blood.

DNA of the CDR3: TGTGCCGCCGCGGGACTAGCGGGACTCTACGAGCAGTACTTC. This encodes CAAAGLAGLYEQYF. The genes are TRBV10-3 and TRBJ2-7, with 13 bases matching TRBD2. The V segment lost 11 bases and the J segment 3 bases; nucleotides outside the gene matches: 7. Germline CDR1 ENHRY, CDR2 SYGVKD. The CDR3 has 14 amino acids.